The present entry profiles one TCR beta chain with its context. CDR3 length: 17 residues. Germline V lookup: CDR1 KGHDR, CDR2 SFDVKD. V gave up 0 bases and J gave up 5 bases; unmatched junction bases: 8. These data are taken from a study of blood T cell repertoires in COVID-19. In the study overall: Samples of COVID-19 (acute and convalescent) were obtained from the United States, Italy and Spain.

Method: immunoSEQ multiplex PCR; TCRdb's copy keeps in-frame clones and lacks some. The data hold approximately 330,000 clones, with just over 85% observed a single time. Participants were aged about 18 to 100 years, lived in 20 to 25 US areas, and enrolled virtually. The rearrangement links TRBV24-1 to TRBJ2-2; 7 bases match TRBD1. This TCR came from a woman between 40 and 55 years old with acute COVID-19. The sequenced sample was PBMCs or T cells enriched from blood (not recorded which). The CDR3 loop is CATSDLRDRQKTGELFF. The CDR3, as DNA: TGTGCCACCAGTGATTTGAGGGACAGACAAAAGACCGGGGAGCTGTTTTTT.